This T cell receptor beta chain stems from a study of blood T cell repertoires in COVID-19. This clone was observed a handful of times. The V end was cut by 3 bases, the J end by 2 bases, with 8 bases between. In germline, CDR1 is SGHTA, CDR2 FQGNSA. The CDR3 covers 14 residues. Sequencing was performed with immunoSEQ multiplex PCR; in TCRdb, only in-frame clones are kept and a portion is missing. The sample yields around 380,000 clones, roughly four fifths seen once. V is TRBV7-2 and J is TRBJ1-5; D is uncertain. The sample was peripheral blood. The TCR was taken from a human donor with acute or convalescent COVID-19. The donor label of this sample is uncertain. The chain's CDR3 is CASSFMVGNQPQHF. As DNA, the CDR3 is TGTGCCAGCAGCTTTATGGTAGGCAATCAGCCCCAGCATTTT.